The entry below gives a single T cell receptor beta chain sequence along with its context. What it binds is unknown. The sample belongs to a study of cytomegalovirus exposure and HLA in healthy donors. Findings and caveats of the study: An analysis done earlier found most TCR beta V segments productive about 87% or about 30% of the time.

The study ran its PCR with 60 Vbeta and 13 Jbeta primers. Sequencing was performed with immunoSEQ multiplex PCR; in TCRdb, only in-frame clones are kept and a portion is missing. This sample yields approximately 160,000 clones, of which 75% to 90% are seen a single time; approximately 1.8% belongs to the top ten. CDR1 is LNHDA, CDR2 SQIVND, per germline (reference sequence). V lost 5 bases to trimming and J lost 2 bases, with 9 bases between them. This CDR3 is built from 13 residues. This TCR was sampled from a human donor in good health. Sequencing was performed on PBMCs. This chain uses TRBV19 with TRBJ1-2; D might be TRBD1 (5 bases). The CDR3: CASSPTANYGYTF. In nucleotides, the CDR3 is TGTGCCAGTAGTCCGACAGCAAACTATGGCTACACCTTC.